Sequencing of this T cell receptor (beta chain) was carried out in a study of HIV-infected patients and healthy controls. cDNA was made from roughly 470 ng RNA using alpha and beta constant primers. Alpha and beta chain libraries were made separately by chain-specific third strand synthesis with multiplexing indices. Each CDR3 protein gets one entry after TCRdb re-called the 5' RACE reads with MiXCR. The sample records some 17,000 distinct CDR3 sequences, 9.4% being singletons. This clonotype is deemed medium-sized. Its target is not known. No cell fractionation was done, so the repertoire covers all unsorted peripheral blood T cells. As controls, some eleven uninfected healthy donors gave samples, and a few gave a couple of samples roughly 3 months apart. Study-wide results and limits: The seeming recovery of the Gini index after therapy in HIV-infected patients vanished in size-matched data. Size-matching overweighted rare events from HIV-infected data when comparing patients with controls.

The sample was blood. This clonotype originated in an adult in good health.

This CDR3 is CAISESVRGRDNEQFF. The CDR3 region has the DNA TGTGCCATCAGTGAGTCGGTCCGCGGGAGGGACAATGAGCAGTTCTTC. The chain combines TRBV10-3 with TRBJ2-1; 9 nucleotides line up with TRBD2. The germline V gene encodes CDR1 ENHRY and CDR2 SYGVKD. V lost 0 bases and J lost 5; bases outside the gene matches: 5. This CDR3 contains 16 residues.